This T cell receptor beta chain emerged from a study of metastatic and nonmetastatic thyroid tumors. Across the whole study: Where malignant and benign thyroid patients were concerned, repertoires were compared across blood and tumor or nodule tissue. Notes on the study in general: Benign nodules were reported to have significantly lower TCR beta diversity than malignant thyroid tumors, in blood and tumor.

Ahead of thyroid surgery, no patient had received treatment of any kind. The sample holds a few counts of this clone. Antigen: not known. MiXCR was used by TCRdb to re-call the PCR reads. Here the sample spans roughly 19,000 clones, approximately 40% being singletons. CDR3 size: 16 residues. Germline V lookup: CDR1 MGHRA, CDR2 YSYEKL. V lost 1 base to trimming and J lost 6 bases; unmatched junction nucleotides: 8. The genes are TRBV4-1 and TRBJ1-2, with 10 nucleotides matching TRBD1. Sequences were obtained from tumor tissue. The sequence derives from a female donor with papillary thyroid cancer or a benign thyroid nodule (not recorded which). Some clones in this sample may be carry-over from other donors' samples. The DNA for the CDR3 is TGCGCCAGCAGCCAAGTGGTCGGACAGGGGGTCGATGGCTACACCTTC. Amino acid sequence: CASSQVVGQGVDGYTF.